This T cell receptor beta chain stems from a study of blood T cell repertoires in COVID-19. Enrolment of Seattle patients took place during active infection, and they were followed longitudinally. In the authors' methods: Quantification of nucleated cells was approximated via reference gene primer amplification. Produced via immunoSEQ multiplex PCR; TCRdb's table is partial and in-frame only. V and J calls and clone size come straight from that table; D and trimming were deduced from the DNA. Among over 250,000 clones listed, around 89% were seen once. Trimming shortened V by 2 bases and J by 5 bases, and 9 bases separated the two germline ends. This CDR3 region has 13 residues. From germline, CDR1 is MNHEY and CDR2 SVGAGI.

The sample was peripheral blood. The rearrangement joins TRBV6-5 to TRBJ2-5; D not resolved. The TCR comes from a woman aged 50 to 60 with COVID-19, enrolled during active disease. CDR3 in DNA: TGTGCCAGCAGTTACGCTAGGTGGGAGACCCAGTACTTC. Its protein product is CASSYARWETQYF.